This T cell receptor beta chain stems from a study of cytomegalovirus exposure and HLA in healthy donors. Study at large: The study's early data release held some 85 million unique TCRs from HLA-typed donors. General study findings and limits: Most TCR sequences proved rare, with some public TCRs found in many donors. When analyzed later, the rates of TCR association showed variation by HLA locus, with DRB1 the most and HLA-C the fewest.

The CDR3 is 13 residues long. J gave up 7 bases and V 1 base, and 3 bases lay outside the gene matches. CDR1 is SGHAT and CDR2 is FQNNGV in the germline V gene. PCR involved 60 Vbeta and 13 Jbeta primers. Some clones are missing from TCRdb's copy, which holds only in-frame ones; the method was immunoSEQ multiplex PCR. The table includes approximately 110,000 clones, around 77% detected once. Details on this clone: Its antigen is unknown.

The genes are TRBV11-2 and TRBJ2-5, with TRBD2 matching 7 bases. Source material: PBMCs. The source of this sequence is a woman aged 25 to 39 in good health and CMV-seropositive. This chain's CDR3 is CASSLAGEGTQYF. In DNA, the CDR3 is TGTGCCAGCAGCTTAGCGGGGGAGGGGACCCAGTACTTC.